This T cell receptor (beta chain) was found in a study of shared clonotypes between healthy human individuals. At the level of the study: Three CD4 naive, three CD4 memory, two CD8 naive and one CD8 memory plate were used per donor. Notes on the study in general: Richness estimates generally favored naive over memory subsets.

Remarks on this clone: Its specificity is unknown.

An assay was performed, and its level was deep. Generated by immunoSEQ multiplex PCR, the TCRdb table keeps only in-frame clones and is missing some. The sample has fewer than 850,000 clones; roughly 78% are singletons. CDR1 LNHDA and CDR2 SQIVND come from the germline V gene (reference sequence). This CDR3 is built from 12 residues. Trimming cost V 4 bases and J 3 bases, with 6 bases left between them. The TCR sequence derives from a woman aged 30 to 39 in good health. The sequenced sample was memory CD4+ T cells sorted from blood. Noted subset: CD45RA-negative fraction. The V and J genes are TRBV19 and TRBJ1-1; D may be TRBD1 (5 bases). For the CDR3, the DNA is TGTGCCAGTAGTACCAGGGACACTGAAGCTTTCTTT. Protein product: CASSTRDTEAFF.